Below are 14 T cell receptor beta chains sequenced from a single sample in a study of blood T cell repertoires in COVID-19. Data came from immunoSEQ multiplex PCR; TCRdb stores just in-frame clones and leaves some out. The sample holds some 62,000 clones, roughly 75% seen once. The sample consisted of peripheral blood. The receptors were sampled from a man between 60 and 75 years old with COVID-19, enrolled during active disease.

The rearrangement links TRBV18 to TRBJ2-5; D is perhaps TRBD2 (5 bases). In germline, CDR1 is KGHSH, CDR2 LQKENI. There are 14 residues in the CDR3. V was cut by 4 bases and J by 5 bases, with 14 bases left in between. The CDR3 region has the DNA TGTGCCAGCTCACGAGGCAGCGGCGGGGAGACCCAGTACTTC. As protein: CASSRGSGGETQYF.

In its sample, this clone was seen a few times. The chain employs TRBV6-1 and TRBJ1-5; D perhaps matches TRBD1 (5 bases). The CDR3 length is 17 residues. The V and J ends lost 1 base and 0 bases respectively, with 13 bases between them. Germline-derived CDR1 and CDR2 are MNHNS and SASEGT. CDR3 DNA sequence: TGTGCCAGCAGTGAAGGCTGGGGCTTATATAGCAATCAGCCCCAGCATTTT. It is translated as CASSEGWGLYSNQPQHF.

This clone was seen more than once but under ten times. The chain employs TRBV18 and TRBJ1-6; no reliable D call. The CDR3 loop spans 14 amino acids. CDR1 is KGHSH and CDR2 is LQKENI in the germline V gene. Deletions cut 8 bases from V and 7 bases from J, with 15 bases between. The CDR3 DNA reads as TGTGCCAGCACGCCGAGTGCACAGAATTCACCCCTCCACTTT. It is translated as CASTPSAQNSPLHF.

The chain couples TRBV19 to TRBJ2-3, with D uncertain. CDR3 size: 12 residues. Germline V gene sequence: CDR1 LNHDA, CDR2 SQIVND (reference sequence). V was pared by 5 bases and J by 6 bases, with 9 bases between. The CDR3 DNA reads TGTGCCAGTAGTCTCACGGAGGATACGCAGTATTTT. Translated, it gives CASSLTEDTQYF.

This clone was seen a handful of times. V and J are TRBV5-4 and TRBJ1-2; 10 nucleotides align to TRBD1. CDR1 and CDR2 from the germline V gene are SGHNT and YYREEE (reference sequence). V was clipped by 0 bases and J by 8 bases; unmatched bases: 4. There are 14 residues in the CDR3. The CDR3 spells CASSLDWTGGGYTF. CDR3 DNA: TGTGCCAGCAGCTTGGATTGGACAGGGGGAGGCTACACCTTC.

The chain couples TRBV13 to TRBJ2-5; D may be TRBD2 (5 bases). The CDR3 has 17 amino acids. V was pared by 4 bases and J by 2 bases, with 20 bases between. CDR1 PRHDT and CDR2 FYEKMQ come from the germline V gene (reference sequence). CDR3 nucleotide sequence: TGTGCCAGCAGCTCTCTTTCTCGGAGGACCATTCAAGAGACCCAGTACTTC. Translating it yields CASSSLSRRTIQETQYF.

The sample holds one count of this clone. The chain employs TRBV19 and TRBJ1-2, with a weak D call TRBD1 (5 bases). Trimming removed 7 bases at V and 10 bases at J, with 16 bases between. Germline V gene lookup returns CDR1 LNHDA and CDR2 SQIVND (reference sequence). The length of the CDR3 is 12 residues. CDR3 nucleotide sequence: TGTGCCAGTAAAGGGGAAGCGTCCCTCTACACCTTC. It codes for CASKGEASLYTF.

This CDR3 is CASSPSGSDTQYF. CDR3 coding DNA: TGTGCCAGCAGCCCCTCAGGGTCAGATACGCAGTATTTT. The V call is TRBV12-3 or TRBV12-4, the J call TRBJ2-3; perhaps TRBD1 as D (5 bases). V dropped 6 bases and J dropped 4 bases, with 11 bases sitting between them. The CDR3 length is 13 residues.

This chain joins TRBV6-5 and TRBJ1-2, with 8 bases lining up with TRBD1. Germline loops: CDR1 MNHEY, CDR2 SVGAGI. J was trimmed by 6 bases and V by 0 bases; bases with no gene match: 6. This CDR3 comprises 15 residues. CDR3 DNA: TGTGCCAGCAGTTACTCGACAGGGGTGGGTAATGGCTACACCTTC. The encoded protein is CASSYSTGVGNGYTF.

The CDR3 nucleotides are TGTGCCAGCAGTAGACTAGAAGTTAACGAGCAGTACTTC. Translation: CASSRLEVNEQYF. The chain employs TRBV12-3 or TRBV12-4 and TRBJ2-7; possibly TRBD2 for D (6 bases). The CDR3 length is 13 residues. The germline V and J ends were trimmed by 5 bases and 5 bases, with 13 bases remaining between them.

This clone was seen more than once but under ten times. The CDR3 loop is CASSHPQGGGAFF. CDR3 DNA: TGTGCCAGCAGCCACCCCCAGGGAGGGGGAGCTTTCTTT. The rearrangement joins TRBV28 to TRBJ1-1; TRBD1 might be the D (6 bases). There are 13 residues in the CDR3. V was pared by 6 bases and J by 10 bases, with 18 bases between. CDR1 and CDR2 (germline): MDHEN, SYDVKM. Complete variable domain (other parts from reference TRBV28 and TRBJ1-1): DVKVTQSSRYLVKRTGEKVFLECVQDMDHENMFWYRQDPGLGLRLIYFSYDVKMKEKGDIPEGYSVSREKKERFSLILESASTNQTSMYLCASSHPQGGGAFFGQGTRLTVV.

The chain couples TRBV5-1 to TRBJ1-2; D is uncertain. V gave up 0 bases and J gave up 5 bases, with 11 bases separating them. The CDR3 contains 14 residues. CDR1 and CDR2 from the germline V gene are SGHRS and YFSETQ. The CDR3 DNA reads as TGCGCCAGCAGCTTGGTGGCTTCCGGGTATGGCTACACCTTC. Its protein product is CASSLVASGYGYTF. The full variable domain, completed using reference TRBV5-1 and TRBJ1-2, is KAGVTQTPRYLIKTRGQQVTLSCSPISGHRSVSWYQQTPGQGLQFLFEYFSETQRNKGNFPGRFSGRQFSNSRSEMNVSTLELGDSALYLCASSLVASGYGYTFGSGTRLTVV.

This clone was seen a single time. The chain recombines TRBV6-5 with TRBJ1-3; D gene uncertain. V lost 5 bases and J lost 0, with 11 bases in between. The CDR3 has 15 amino acids. Germline values: CDR1 MNHEY, CDR2 SVGAGI. The CDR3, as DNA: TGTGCCAGCAGTAGAGAGTATTACTCTGGAAACACCATATATTTT. Translation gives CASSREYYSGNTIYF.

V is TRBV15 and J is TRBJ1-2; the D is unclear. Germline values: CDR1 LNHNV, CDR2 YYDKDF (reference sequence). V was cut by 5 bases and J by 4 bases, with 11 bases left in between. The CDR3 sequence is 13 residues long. CDR3 amino acids: CATSDTALYGYTF. The CDR3 bases are TGTGCCACCAGCGATACAGCCCTCTATGGCTACACCTTC.